The T cell receptor (beta chain) described here comes from a study of T cell repertoires in cytomegalovirus infection. About the study: A matching HLA type, together with CMV infection, was signaled by public TCR beta signatures. Study conclusions and caveats: It was HLA-C-restricted CMV-specific TCR beta clonotypes that dominated the response ex vivo.

The length of the CDR3 is 13 residues. Trimming stripped 5 bases from V and 10 bases from J, with 17 bases between. Germline V CDR1 and CDR2: LNHDA, SQIVND (reference sequence). Concerning this clonotype: Its specificity is unknown.

A single record per CDR3 protein comes from TCRdb applying MiXCR to the reads. The data hold around 100,000 distinct CDR3 sequences, with around 10% observed a single time. The receptor comes from a human donor in good health (CMV status not recorded). Some clones in this sample may be carry-over from other donors' samples. The sample was PBMCs, sequenced either directly or after in vitro stimulation (not recorded which). The V and J genes are TRBV19 and TRBJ1-2; possibly TRBD1 for D (5 bases). CDR3 sequence reads: CASSVTGTGLYTF. The CDR3 DNA reads TGTGCCAGTAGTGTTACCGGGACGGGACTCTACACCTTC. The full variable domain, with the rest looked up from reference TRBV19 and TRBJ1-2, is DGGITQSPKYLFRKEGQNVTLSCEQNLNHDAMYWYRQDPGQGLRLIYYSQIVNDFQKGDIAEGYSVSREKKESFPLTVTSAQKNPTAFYLCASSVTGTGLYTFGSGTRLTVV.